This TCR beta chain was identified during a study of CD8 T cells in Susac syndrome. The wider study: Active disease was present in six of the sequenced Susac syndrome patients, and remission in fewer than ten.

With random hexamers, roughly 0.5 to 1 ug RNA was reverse transcribed. Coverage of TCR beta CDR3 amplification by immunoSEQ multiplex PCR extended to 54 Vbeta and 13 Jbeta. Each CDR3 protein gets one entry after TCRdb re-called the immunoSEQ multiplex PCR reads with MiXCR. This sample has 240,000 or so distinct CDR3 sequences; 90% to 96% occur once, and the top ten carry roughly 0.1%. Broader study findings: An acknowledgment was made by the study that its TCR sequencing and HLA analysis involved relatively few individuals. In Susac syndrome, CD4+ T cell repertoires lacked any clonal expansion.

This CDR3 is 16 amino acids long. Trimming at V came to 0 bases and at J to 6 bases, leaving 11 bases not matched to a gene. Germline V gene sequence: CDR1 GTSNPN, CDR2 SVGIG (reference sequence). To note about this clonotype: The target antigen is unknown.

The V and J genes are TRBV30 and TRBJ1-5; 7 nucleotides align to TRBD1. The TCR comes from a human donor with Susac syndrome. Material for sequencing was CD4+ T cells from PBMCs. CDR3 region: CAWSVRGTAFGQPQHF. Written as DNA, the CDR3 is TGTGCCTGGAGTGTACGGGGGACAGCATTCGGTCAGCCCCAGCATTTT. The full variable domain, its missing parts supplied by reference TRBV30 and TRBJ1-5, is SQTIHQWPATLVQPVGSPLSLECTVEGTSNPNLYWYRQAAGRGLQLLFYSVGIGQISSEVPQNLSASRPQDRQFILSSKKLLLSDSGFYLCAWSVRGTAFGQPQHFGDGTRLSIL.